This T cell receptor beta chain was profiled in a study of T cell responses to AZD1222 COVID-19 vaccine. The protocol was immunoSEQ multiplex PCR, while the TCRdb copy is restricted to in-frame clones and leaves out a portion. The table shows 100,000 to 150,000 clones, with 80% to 90% occurring only once. Study outcomes and limitations: Unmutated regions of variants are reportedly targeted by nearly half of spike-specific TCRs. Distributed over spike, vaccine-associated CD4 TCRs predominated at 160-218 and 743-854. The donor group comprised mostly white British people and more females; the analysis possibly underestimated clonal diversity.

For this clone: Its antigen is unknown.

The sequencing here drew on peripheral blood, taken on day 0 of MenACWY control vaccination. The receptor was derived from an adult in good health.

The CDR3 sequence: CASSYSGTGDFGYTF. The DNA of the CDR3 is TGTGCCAGCAGTTATTCCGGGACAGGGGACTTCGGCTACACCTTC. J is TRBJ1-2 and V is TRBV6-5; 10 bases match TRBD1. CDR1 and CDR2 (germline): MNHEY, SVGAGI. V was clipped by 3 bases and J by 8 bases; unmatched bases: 9. The CDR3 spans 15 residues.